This T cell receptor (beta chain) was found in a study of T cell repertoires in cytomegalovirus infection. Study conclusions and caveats: Carriage of CMV together with the relevant HLA was identifiable through cumulative public TCR beta family frequency.

Each CDR3 protein is one row after TCRdb ran MiXCR on the reads. The sample lists under 300,000 distinct CDR3 sequences, roughly 21% seen once, with roughly a fifth in the top ten. In its sample, this clonotype was seen a few times. As yet, its antigen is unknown. Trimming took off 1 base at V and 5 bases at J, with 6 bases between the two ends. The germline V gene has CDR1 LNHNV and CDR2 YYDKDF (reference sequence). The CDR3 consists of 12 residues. This clonotype originated in a human donor in good health (CMV status not recorded). Some clones in this sample may be carry-over from other donors' samples. The V call is TRBV15, the J call TRBJ2-7, with unresolved D. Sequenced material: cultured PBMCs, taken from culture after CMV antigen stimulation. CDR3 nucleotide sequence: TGTGCCACCAGCAGAGCAAGCGACGAGCAGTACTTC. Encoded protein: CATSRASDEQYF.